The 2 T cell receptor beta chains reported below all come from one sample, sequenced in a study of long-term antiretroviral therapy in people with HIV. The assay, immunoSEQ v3.0, was run at survey level. Some clones are missing from TCRdb's copy, which holds only in-frame ones; the method was immunoSEQ multiplex PCR. The sample records tens of thousands of clones, approximately 84% being singletons. The input for sequencing was unsorted PBMCs, taken 2 years after starting antiretroviral therapy. These receptors all come from a man aged 45-60 years with HIV.

The rearrangement uses TRBV28 and TRBJ1-2; D gene unclear. The CDR3 runs to 15 residues. Trimming took off 1 base at V and 4 bases at J, with 13 bases between the two ends. Germline assignment: CDR1 MDHEN and CDR2 SYDVKM. CDR3 coding DNA: TGTGCCAGCAGTTTATCCCTCTTCCTCCTCTATGGCTACACCTTC. Translation: CASSLSLFLLYGYTF.

CDR3 bases: TGTGCCTCCGCCCCGGGACAGAGTGGAAATCAGCCCCAGCATTTT. Its protein is CASAPGQSGNQPQHF. The rearrangement uses TRBV30 and TRBJ1-5; 7 nucleotides align to TRBD1. This CDR3 is 15 amino acids long. The V segment lost 7 bases and the J segment 4 bases; nucleotides outside the gene matches: 13. Germline V gives CDR1 GTSNPN, CDR2 SVGIG (reference sequence).